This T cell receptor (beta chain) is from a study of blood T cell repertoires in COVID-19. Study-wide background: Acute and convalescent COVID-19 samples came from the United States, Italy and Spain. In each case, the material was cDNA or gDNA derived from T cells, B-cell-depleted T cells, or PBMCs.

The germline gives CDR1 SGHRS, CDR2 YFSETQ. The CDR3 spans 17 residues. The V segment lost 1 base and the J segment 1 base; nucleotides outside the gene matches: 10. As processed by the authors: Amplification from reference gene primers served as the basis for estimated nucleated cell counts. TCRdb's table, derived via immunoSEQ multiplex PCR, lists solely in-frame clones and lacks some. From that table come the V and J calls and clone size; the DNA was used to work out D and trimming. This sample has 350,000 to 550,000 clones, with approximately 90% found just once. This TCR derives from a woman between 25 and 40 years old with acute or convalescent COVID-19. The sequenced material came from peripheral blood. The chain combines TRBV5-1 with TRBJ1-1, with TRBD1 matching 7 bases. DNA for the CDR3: TGCGCCAGCAGCTTGTATCCGGGACAGCAGAAGAACACTGAAGCTTTCTTT. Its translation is CASSLYPGQQKNTEAFF.